A single sample gave rise to the 14 T cell receptor beta chains below, sequenced in a study of blood T cell repertoires in COVID-19. The data were produced by immunoSEQ multiplex PCR, yet TCRdb's version contains in-frame clones alone and is incomplete. The table records fewer than 250,000 clones, roughly 80% of them present only once. The sequenced sample was peripheral blood. The receptors derive from a human donor in a cohort sampled during active COVID-19.

This chain uses TRBV10-3 with TRBJ1-1, with D possibly TRBD1 on 6 matching bases. Germline loops: CDR1 ENHRY, CDR2 SYGVKD. The CDR3 contains 12 residues. Trimming took off 11 bases at V and 4 bases at J, with 14 bases between the two ends. The CDR3 DNA sequence: TGTGCCGTCCAGGGGCCGGGCACTGAAGCTTTCTTT. This translates into CAVQGPGTEAFF.

The J gene is TRBJ2-2, the V gene TRBV18; D is unclear. CDR3 length: 14 amino acids. Germline V gene lookup returns CDR1 KGHSH and CDR2 LQKENI. V gave up 5 bases and J gave up 4 bases, with 11 bases separating them. The CDR3 loop reads CASSTGSVTGELFF. CDR3 coding DNA: TGTGCCAGCTCAACCGGGTCAGTCACCGGGGAGCTGTTTTTT.

The chain carries TRBV24-1 and TRBJ2-2; D call uncertain. There are 16 residues in the CDR3. V was clipped by 4 bases and J by 0 bases, with 11 bases between them. Germline V gene data show CDR1 as KGHDR and CDR2 as SFDVKD. The CDR3 region is CATSDSRLTNTGELFF. The DNA of the CDR3 is TGTGCCACCAGTGACTCCAGGTTAACGAACACCGGGGAGCTGTTTTTT.

The rearrangement uses TRBV7-9 and TRBJ2-3; D is ambiguous. The germline V and J ends were trimmed by 3 bases and 1 base, with 8 bases remaining between them. CDR3 size: 14 residues. Per the germline V gene, CDR1 is SEHNR and CDR2 is FQNEAQ (reference sequence). Written as DNA, the CDR3 is TGTGCCAGCAGCTTGGAGTGGGGCACAGATACGCAGTATTTT. Protein product: CASSLEWGTDTQYF.

This chain uses TRBV18 with TRBJ2-7; TRBD2 agrees at 7 bases. The germline V gene encodes CDR1 KGHSH and CDR2 LQKENI. V trimming: 8 bases; J trimming: 2 bases; junction bases outside the gene matches: 0. This CDR3 contains 11 residues. DNA for the CDR3: TGTGCCAGCGGACTAGCCTACGAGCAGTACTTC. Its translation is CASGLAYEQYF.

V is TRBV7-3 and J is TRBJ1-4; no clear D. CDR1 is SGHTA, CDR2 FQGTGA, per germline. This CDR3 contains 13 residues. V shed 7 bases and J shed 1 base, with 7 bases lying between them. The CDR3 nucleotides are TGTGCCAGCAAGGCGGAAACTAATGAAAAACTGTTTTTT. Protein: CASKAETNEKLFF.

The chain combines TRBV6-5 with TRBJ1-1, with unresolved D. V shed 6 bases and J shed 5 bases, with 19 bases lying between them. The V gene's germline CDR1 is MNHEY and CDR2 SVGAGI. CDR3 length equals 15 residues. CDR3 bases: TGTGCCAGCAGGACTAACTTCCCGAGGGTTACTGAAGCTTTCTTT. Residues: CASRTNFPRVTEAFF.

V usage is TRBV19 and J usage is TRBJ1-2; D remains ambiguous. V gave up 7 bases and J gave up 4 bases, with 19 bases separating them. The CDR3 is 15 amino acids. Germline V gene data show CDR1 as LNHDA and CDR2 as SQIVND (reference sequence). For the CDR3, the DNA is TGTGCCAGTAATCCCGTGGGTTCAGGCCCCTATGGCTACACCTTC. Translation gives CASNPVGSGPYGYTF.

V and J are TRBV7-6 and TRBJ2-7; 7 bases are shared with TRBD1. CDR3 length equals 17 residues. CDR1 is SGHVS, CDR2 FNYEAQ, per germline. The junction had 11 bases not matched to a gene; V was cut back by 1 base and J by 2 bases. In DNA, the CDR3 is TGTGCCAGCAGCTTAGTGGGGACAGTGGGCGCCGCCTACGAGCAGTACTTC. Translated: CASSLVGTVGAAYEQYF.

The V call is TRBV7-2, the J call TRBJ1-5; a possible D gene is TRBD1 (6 bases). Trimming removed 5 bases at V and 0 bases at J, with 14 bases between. The CDR3 is 16 amino acids. Per germline, CDR1 SGHTA and CDR2 FQGNSA. The CDR3 DNA is TGTGCCAGCAGCCTCCATACAGGGAATAGCAATCAGCCCCAGCATTTT. Translated, it gives CASSLHTGNSNQPQHF.

This rearrangement joins TRBV20-1 to TRBJ2-1; 10 bases align to TRBD2. The J segment lost 6 bases and the V segment lost 3 bases, leaving 5 bases of the junction unmatched. The CDR3 has 14 amino acids. Per germline, CDR1 DFQATT and CDR2 SNEGSKA (reference sequence). The CDR3 DNA sequence: TGCAGTGCTAGTAATCCTAGCGGGAGCAATGAGCAGTTCTTC. Its translation is CSASNPSGSNEQFF.

The chain links TRBV12-3 or TRBV12-4 to TRBJ1-5; D possibly corresponds to TRBD1 (5 bases). The CDR3 contains 13 residues. Trimming removed 3 bases from V and 5 bases from J, with 8 bases in between. The CDR3 DNA sequence: TGTGCCAGCAGTTTTCTAGGGGATCAGCCCCAGCATTTT. It encodes CASSFLGDQPQHF.

V is TRBV5-1 and J is TRBJ2-1; 7 bases are a match to TRBD1. Germline V gene data show CDR1 as SGHRS and CDR2 as YFSETQ. The CDR3 has 16 amino acids. Losses at the gene ends were 4 bases for V and 0 bases for J; bases not matched to a gene: 7. CDR3 coding DNA: TGCGCCAGCAGCGGATCACCAGGGGGCTCCTACAATGAGCAGTTCTTC. It is translated as CASSGSPGGSYNEQFF.

The chain couples TRBV5-1 to TRBJ1-2; maybe TRBD1 (5 bases). V was trimmed by 0 bases and J by 8 bases, leaving 11 bases between them. CDR1 is SGHRS, CDR2 YFSETQ, per germline. This CDR3 has 13 amino acids. The CDR3 spells CASSLAVEGGYTF. CDR3 sequence (DNA): TGCGCCAGCAGCTTGGCGGTGGAGGGGGGCTACACCTTC. The variable domain in full, with the rest retrieved from reference TRBV5-1 and TRBJ1-2, is KAGVTQTPRYLIKTRGQQVTLSCSPISGHRSVSWYQQTPGQGLQFLFEYFSETQRNKGNFPGRFSGRQFSNSRSEMNVSTLELGDSALYLCASSLAVEGGYTFGSGTRLTVV.